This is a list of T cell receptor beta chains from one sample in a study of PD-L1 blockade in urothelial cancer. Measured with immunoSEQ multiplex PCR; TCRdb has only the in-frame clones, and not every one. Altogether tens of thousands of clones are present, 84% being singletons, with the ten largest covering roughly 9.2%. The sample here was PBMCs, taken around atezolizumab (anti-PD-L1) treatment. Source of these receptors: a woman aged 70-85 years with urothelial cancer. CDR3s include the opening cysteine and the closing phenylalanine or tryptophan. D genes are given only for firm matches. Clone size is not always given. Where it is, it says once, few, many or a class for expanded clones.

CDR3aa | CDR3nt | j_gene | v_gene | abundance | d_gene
CASSVATGAEQYF | TGTGCCAGCAGTGTAGCGACAGGGGCCGAGCAGTACTTC | TRBJ2-7 | TRBV2 | . | TRBD1
CASSLSPGLTEAFF | TGCGCCAGCAGCTTGTCCCCAGGGCTAACTGAAGCTTTCTTT | TRBJ1-1 | TRBV5-1 | . | .
CASSRLARETQYF | TGTGCCAGCTCACGACTCGCAAGGGAGACCCAGTACTTC | TRBJ2-5 | TRBV18 | . | .
CASSLVGLAGGNPDTQYF | TGCGCCAGCAGCTTGGTGGGACTAGCGGGAGGGAACCCAGATACGCAGTATTTT | TRBJ2-3 | TRBV5-1 | . | TRBD2
CASSQLTVTLTEAFF | TGTGCCAGCAGCCAGCTGACAGTGACGCTCACTGAAGCTTTCTTT | TRBJ1-1 | TRBV7-8 | . | .
CASSLADRNYEQYF | TGTGCCAGCAGCCTCGCCGACAGGAACTACGAGCAGTACTTC | TRBJ2-7 | TRBV28 | . | .
CASTTDRNTEAFF | TGTGCCAGCACTACGGACAGGAACACTGAAGCTTTCTTT | TRBJ1-1 | TRBV6-6 | . | .
CASRRSFHEQYF | TGTGCCAGCAGGCGTTCGTTCCACGAGCAGTACTTC | TRBJ2-7 | TRBV6-5 | . | .
CASSERQGGNQPQHF | TGTGCCAGCAGCGAACGACAGGGGGGCAATCAGCCCCAGCATTTT | TRBJ1-5 | TRBV21-1 | few | .
CASSPDGPGTSTDTQYF | TGCGCCAGCAGCCCCGACGGACCGGGGACTAGCACAGATACGCAGTATTTT | TRBJ2-3 | TRBV4-3 | . | .
CASSLVVRPTGRQDEQYF | TGTGCCAGCAGCTTAGTGGTGCGCCCGACAGGGCGTCAGGACGAGCAGTACTTC | TRBJ2-7 | TRBV7-8 | . | TRBD1
CATSGPGQTTRGYTF | TGCGCCACCTCCGGTCCGGGACAAACGACTCGAGGCTACACCTTC | TRBJ1-2 | TRBV5-1 | once | .
CASAPGDTDTQYF | TGTGCCAGCGCGCCGGGGGACACAGATACGCAGTATTTT | TRBJ2-3 | TRBV19 | . | .
CASSLGLAEGQTQYF | TGTGCCAGCAGCTTGGGCCTAGCGGAGGGCCAGACGCAGTATTTT | TRBJ2-3 | TRBV5-4 | few | TRBD2
CASSRTGGFQPQHF | TGTGCCAGCAGTCGGACAGGGGGCTTTCAGCCCCAGCATTTT | TRBJ1-5 | TRBV6-6 | . | TRBD1
CASRVGGRTEAFF | TGTGCCAGCAGGGTCGGGGGGCGAACTGAAGCTTTCTTT | TRBJ1-1 | TRBV6-5 | . | .
CASSNQETQYF | TGCGCCAGCAGCAACCAGGAGACCCAGTACTTC | TRBJ2-5 | TRBV5-1 | . | .
CSTFTGGYNEQFF | TGCAGCACATTTACTGGAGGCTACAATGAGCAGTTCTTC | TRBJ2-1 | TRBV29-1 | . | .
CASSETGTGFSGANVLTF | TGTGCCAGCAGCGAAACCGGGACAGGATTCTCTGGGGCCAACGTCCTGACTTTC | TRBJ2-6 | TRBV5-6 | . | TRBD1
CASSLEAGGTDTQYF | TGCGCCAGCAGCTTGGAAGCGGGGGGCACAGATACGCAGTATTTT | TRBJ2-3 | TRBV5-1 | . | TRBD2
CASSRDRGTVGPQHF | TGTGCCAGTAGTCGGGACAGGGGTACAGTGGGGCCCCAGCATTTT | TRBJ1-5 | TRBV19 | . | TRBD1
CASRTGTEKLFF | TGTGCCAGCAGGACAGGGACTGAAAAACTGTTTTTT | TRBJ1-4 | TRBV6-5 | . | TRBD1
CASSLAGARRGTQYF | TGTGCCAGCAGCTTAGCGGGGGCCCGCCGTGGGACCCAGTACTTC | TRBJ2-5 | TRBV7-2 | . | .
CASSQDTGWTEAFF | TGCGCCAGCAGCCAAGATACGGGGTGGACTGAAGCTTTCTTT | TRBJ1-1 | TRBV4-1 | . | .
CASLTSGNNEQFF | TGTGCCAGTTTGACTAGCGGAAACAATGAGCAGTTCTTC | TRBJ2-1 | TRBV28 | . | TRBD2
CASSHGLKETQYF | TGCGCCAGCAGCCATGGCCTTAAGGAGACCCAGTACTTC | TRBJ2-5 | TRBV4-1 | . | .
CASSSMTSSGIRWGGDEQFF | TGTGCCAGTAGCTCGATGACTTCAAGCGGGATAAGGTGGGGTGGAGATGAGCAGTTCTTC | TRBJ2-1 | TRBV19 | once | TRBD2
CASSWTSGSGYEQFF | TGCGCCAGCAGCTGGACTAGCGGGAGTGGCTATGAGCAGTTCTTC | TRBJ2-1 | TRBV5-1 | . | TRBD2
CASSLAVITDTQYF | TGCGCCAGCAGCTTGGCTGTAATCACAGATACGCAGTATTTT | TRBJ2-3 | TRBV5-1 | once | .
CASSLYGPQHF | TGTGCCAGCAGCCTATACGGGCCCCAGCATTTT | TRBJ1-5 | TRBV5-8 | . | .
CASSLLGSSTDTQYF | TGCGCCAGCAGCTTGCTGGGTAGCAGCACAGATACGCAGTATTTT | TRBJ2-3 | TRBV5-1 | . | .
CASSKGQGGGNTIYF | TGCGCCAGCAGCAAGGGACAGGGAGGTGGAAACACCATATATTTT | TRBJ1-3 | TRBV5-1 | . | TRBD1
CASSPPGTSSSYEQYF | TGTGCCAGCTCACCACCCGGGACTAGCTCCTCCTACGAGCAGTACTTC | TRBJ2-7 | TRBV18 | . | TRBD2
CASSLEGTELRHYGYTF | TGTGCCAGCAGCTTAGAGGGGACAGAGCTACGCCACTATGGCTACACCTTC | TRBJ1-2 | TRBV7-2 | . | TRBD1
CASRGRTSGQETQYF | TGTGCCAGCAGGGGGAGGACTAGCGGACAAGAGACCCAGTACTTC | TRBJ2-5 | TRBV2 | . | TRBD2
CASSAGRGRVSSGRAHNEQFF | TGTGCCAGCAGTGCCGGCAGGGGGCGCGTTTCTAGCGGGAGGGCCCACAATGAGCAGTTCTTC | TRBJ2-1 | TRBV2 | . | TRBD2
CASRDSGRRYNEQFF | TGTGCCAGCAGGGACAGCGGGAGGAGATACAATGAGCAGTTCTTC | TRBJ2-1 | TRBV14 | . | TRBD2
CATSPGQGFGYTF | TGTGCCACCAGCCCGGGACAGGGGTTTGGCTACACCTTC | TRBJ1-2 | TRBV15 | . | TRBD1
CASSLSGRDGPQHF | TGTGCCAGCAGCTTATCCGGCAGGGATGGGCCCCAGCATTTT | TRBJ1-5 | TRBV7-8 | . | .
CASSLGTGGPYEQYF | TGTGCCAGCAGCTTAGGGACAGGGGGACCCTACGAGCAGTACTTC | TRBJ2-7 | TRBV5-6 | . | TRBD1
CASSLDGGRGRAGANVLTF | TGTGCCAGCAGCTTAGATGGGGGCAGGGGGCGCGCTGGGGCCAACGTCCTGACTTTC | TRBJ2-6 | TRBV11-1 | . | TRBD1
CASSARADRWRTNYGYTF | TGTGCCAGCAGTGCCCGTGCGGACAGGTGGAGGACTAACTATGGCTACACCTTC | TRBJ1-2 | TRBV6-1 | . | TRBD1
CASSLITGTDSTDTQYF | TGTGCCAGCAGCCTTATCACCGGGACTGACAGCACAGATACGCAGTATTTT | TRBJ2-3 | TRBV4-2 | once | .